This TCR beta chain was identified during a study of breast tumors, draining lymph nodes, adjacent tissues. Study conclusions and caveats: The lymph node origin of tumor T cells was framed as consistent with a hypothesis, not demonstrated.

TCRdb re-called the multiplex PCR reads through MiXCR, storing one row per CDR3 protein. Here the sample spans under 350,000 distinct CDR3 sequences, around 30% being singletons. There are many counts of this clonotype. As yet, its antigen is unknown. The ends lost 3 bases at V and 5 bases at J; junction bases unmatched: 9. CDR1 is DFQATT, CDR2 SNEGSKA, per germline (reference sequence). The CDR3 has 15 amino acids. Samples came from axillary lymph nodes draining the breast cancer. V usage is TRBV20-1 and J usage is TRBJ1-2, with 10 bases aligning to TRBD1. Sequenced: axillary lymph node tissue. This sequence was found in a female donor with breast cancer. Some clones in this sample may be carry-over from other donors' samples. The CDR3 region is CSARTTGQGMYGYTF. In DNA, the CDR3 is TGCAGTGCTAGGACCACGGGACAGGGGATGTATGGCTACACCTTC.